What follows are 15 T cell receptor beta chains derived from one specimen sequenced in a study of human T cells and chemical hapten exposure. Time point denoted: pre-sensitization, week 0. Treatment: therapeutic diphenylcyclopropenone sensitization with weekly scalp DPC. From the RACE reads, TCRdb called clonotypes with MiXCR, one entry per CDR3 protein. This sample has fewer than 60,000 distinct CDR3 sequences, with roughly 12% found just once. This material consisted of whole blood, taken in connection with sensitization to the hapten diphenylcyclopropenone (DPC). These TCRs come from a woman in her thirties or forties with alopecia areata. Some clones in this sample may be carry-over from other donors' samples.

This clonotype was seen many times. The V gene is TRBV7-2, the J gene TRBJ2-3, with 8 bases aligning to TRBD1. In germline, CDR1 is SGHTA, CDR2 FQGNSA. This CDR3 is built from 13 residues. J lost 8 bases, V lost 8 bases, and 9 bases had no gene match. The CDR3: CASGNRGWGTQYF. The CDR3 DNA reads TGTGCCAGCGGCAACAGGGGGTGGGGTACGCAGTATTTT.

V is TRBV2 and J is TRBJ1-5, with D possibly TRBD1 on 5 matching bases. The CDR3 sequence is 14 residues long. Trimming left V 6 bases short and J 3 bases short, with 12 bases between. Per the germline V gene, CDR1 is SNHLY and CDR2 is FYNNEI. The CDR3 DNA reads as TGTGCCAGCAGACTGACAGACACCAATCAGCCCCAGCATTTT. Translation: CASRLTDTNQPQHF.

This clonotype has only a few counts. This chain uses TRBV7-3 with TRBJ2-2; 14 positions match TRBD2. The CDR3 runs 18 residues. V gave up 5 bases and J gave up 3 bases; unmatched junction bases: 8. Germline CDR1 and CDR2: SGHTA and FQGTGA. For the CDR3, the DNA is TGTGCCAGCAGCCTCTGGACTAGCGGGGGGTCTGACACCGGGGAGCTGTTTTTT. Protein sequence: CASSLWTSGGSDTGELFF.

The J gene is TRBJ1-4, the V gene TRBV20-1; D possibly corresponds to TRBD1 (6 bases). Germline values: CDR1 DFQATT, CDR2 SNEGSKA (reference sequence). V lost 1 base and J lost 0, with 9 bases in between. This CDR3 is 15 amino acids long. CDR3 in DNA: TGCAGTGCTAGAGCGAACAGGGCAACTAATGAAAAACTGTTTTTT. This gives the protein CSARANRATNEKLFF.

This clonotype was counted many times. The chain employs TRBV11-2 and TRBJ2-1; D may be TRBD2 (5 bases). From germline, CDR1 is SGHAT and CDR2 FQNNGV. The V and J ends lost 6 bases and 5 bases respectively, with 23 bases between them. The CDR3 covers 17 residues. The CDR3 reads CASRSSRRLAFNNEQFF. CDR3 in DNA: TGTGCCAGCAGATCGAGCCGAAGGCTAGCCTTCAACAATGAGCAGTTCTTC.

The rearrangement links TRBV28 to TRBJ2-7, with a possible D match to TRBD2 (6 bases). The CDR3 sequence is 15 residues long. From germline, CDR1 is MDHEN and CDR2 SYDVKM. V dropped 2 bases and J dropped 4 bases, with 15 bases sitting between them. CDR3 nucleotide sequence: TGTGCCAGCAGTTTAGGGGGAGGCCTTGCTTACGAGCAGTACTTC. This sequence encodes CASSLGGGLAYEQYF.

This clonotype was observed at least ten times. The chain combines TRBV7-9 with TRBJ2-5, with D perhaps matching TRBD1 or TRBD2 (5 bases each). Germline V gene sequence: CDR1 SEHNR, CDR2 FQNEAQ (reference sequence). The V end was cut by 1 base, the J end by 1 base, with 10 bases between. This CDR3 spans 15 amino acids. The CDR3 here is CASSLGDGAQETQYF. The CDR3 bases are TGTGCCAGCAGCTTAGGGGACGGGGCCCAAGAGACCCAGTACTTC.

This clonotype was seen more than once but under ten times. V is TRBV29-1 and J is TRBJ2-7; perhaps TRBD1 as D (6 bases). Per germline, CDR1 SQVTM and CDR2 ANQGSEA. There are 14 residues in the CDR3. The germline V and J ends were trimmed by 5 bases and 1 base, with 15 bases remaining between them. CDR3 in DNA: TGCAGCGTTCCGGGCAGGGGTTTGTCCTACGAGCAGTACTTC. Protein: CSVPGRGLSYEQYF.

This clonotype was observed many times. The J gene is TRBJ2-7, the V gene TRBV29-1; D gene unclear. The CDR3 has 12 amino acids. The germline gives CDR1 SQVTM, CDR2 ANQGSEA. With 4 bases removed from V and 7 bases from J, the gap between germline ends came to 14 bases. In DNA, the CDR3 is TGCAGCGTTGGAAGCACCGACCGAGAGCAGTACTTC. Protein product: CSVGSTDREQYF.

A few counts support this clonotype. Relative to the germline gene, one junction end is altered; a read error may explain this. The rearrangement uses TRBV30 and TRBJ1-2; D gene ambiguous. The CDR3 covers 16 residues. Per germline, CDR1 GTSNPN and CDR2 SVGIG (reference sequence). As DNA, the CDR3 is TGTGCCTGGAGTGTACGGGAAGTTAGGGTCCGCTATAGCTACACCTTC. Translating it yields CAWSVREVRVRYSYTF. The entire variable domain, with the rest obtained from reference TRBV30 and TRBJ1-2, is as follows: SQTIHQWPATLVQPVGSPLSLECTVEGTSNPNLYWYRQAAGRGLQLLFYSVGIGQISSEVPQNLSASRPQDRQFILSSKKLLLSDSGFYLCAWSVREVRVRYSYTFGSGTRLTVV.

The table lists this clonotype with a few counts. The genes are TRBV29-1 and TRBJ2-5, with TRBD1 matching over 9 bases. This CDR3 comprises 17 residues. V lost 2 bases to trimming and J lost 4 bases; unmatched junction nucleotides: 14. The V gene's germline CDR1 is SQVTM and CDR2 ANQGSEA. The CDR3 nucleotides read TGCAGCGTTGAATCCGGGACAGGGCCAAACTTTAGAGAGACCCAGTACTTC. Translating it yields CSVESGTGPNFRETQYF.

This clonotype was counted only a few times. This chain links TRBV9 with TRBJ1-2, with TRBD1 as a possible D gene (5 bases). V dropped 4 bases and J dropped 2 bases, with 15 bases sitting between them. The germline V gene encodes CDR1 SGDLS and CDR2 YYNGEE. CDR3 size: 15 residues. The CDR3 DNA reads TGTGCCAGCAGCCCCGGGACGGTAGACAACTATGGCTACACCTTC. Amino acid sequence: CASSPGTVDNYGYTF.

The chain links TRBV7-2 to TRBJ2-5; D is unresolved. The CDR3 runs 16 residues. V shed 7 bases and J shed 2 bases, with 20 bases lying between them. The germline gives CDR1 SGHTA, CDR2 FQGNSA. As DNA, the CDR3 is TGTGCCAGCATCCCCAGGCCAGCCGCGCCGCAAGAGACCCAGTACTTC. Translated: CASIPRPAAPQETQYF.

This clonotype was observed a handful of times. This chain connects TRBV19 to TRBJ2-2; 9 bases match TRBD1. Germline CDR1 LNHDA, CDR2 SQIVND (reference sequence). J gave up 7 bases and V 9 bases, and 15 bases lay outside the gene matches. The CDR3 is 16 amino acids. CDR3: CASTRGTGGGVGELFF. The CDR3 nucleotides read TGTGCCAGCACCCGCGGTACAGGGGGCGGGGTCGGGGAGCTGTTTTTT.

The gene calls are TRBV7-9 and TRBJ2-7, with 9 nucleotides matching TRBD2. The germline gives CDR1 SEHNR, CDR2 FQNEAQ (reference sequence). CDR3 length: 18 residues. The ends lost 5 bases at V and 0 bases at J; junction bases unmatched: 14. CDR3 coding DNA: TGTGCCAGCAGCCCCCTCCCCGGGACTAGCAGACTCTCCTACGAGCAGTACTTC. Its translation: CASSPLPGTSRLSYEQYF.